The source of this T cell receptor beta chain is a study of blood T cell repertoires in COVID-19. This clone was seen a handful of times. V lost 10 bases, J lost 3 bases, and 18 bases lay in between. Germline V lookup: CDR1 SEHNR, CDR2 FQNEAQ (reference sequence). The CDR3 runs 14 residues. Profiled with immunoSEQ multiplex PCR; TCRdb holds only in-frame clones, not every one. The sample has a few hundred thousand clones, more than 75% seen once; the top ten hold over 2%. This chain connects TRBV7-9 to TRBJ1-1; D unclear. Sequenced input: peripheral blood. The clonotype comes from a woman aged 45 to 65 with acute or convalescent COVID-19. This CDR3 is CATLVSVGDTEAFF. The CDR3 DNA reads as TGTGCCACTCTTGTCTCGGTCGGGGACACTGAAGCTTTCTTT.